The 20 T cell receptor beta chains presented below share a single source sample, sequenced in a study of T-cell memory formation after mild COVID-19. Each CDR3 protein is one row after TCRdb ran MiXCR on the 5' RACE reads. This sample has 350,000 to 450,000 distinct CDR3 sequences; about 24% occur once, and the top ten carry 8.8%. Material: PBMCs or a T cell subset sorted from them (not recorded which). These receptors were collected from an adult woman who had mild COVID-19 (a few samples of this study predate the infection). Cell type and time point are not known.

The chain has TRBV4-3 and TRBJ2-3; 9 positions agree with TRBD2. Per germline, CDR1 LGHNA and CDR2 YSLEER. This CDR3 contains 15 residues. V was clipped by 4 bases and J by 5 bases; unmatched bases: 7. The CDR3 region has the DNA TGCGCCAGCAGCCCCCCAGCGGGAGGTTTAGATACGCAGTATTTT. Translating gives CASSPPAGGLDTQYF.

This clonotype was seen only a few times. The chain combines TRBV12-3 or TRBV12-4 with TRBJ1-1; TRBD1 aligns across 7 bases. V lost 3 bases, J lost 7 bases, and 5 bases stayed unmatched. The CDR3 totals 13 residues. The CDR3 protein is CASSFEGAGEAFF. CDR3 nucleotide sequence: TGTGCCAGCAGTTTCGAGGGGGCGGGTGAAGCTTTCTTT.

The gene calls are TRBV5-1 and TRBJ1-6, with 10 nucleotides matching TRBD1. The CDR3 is 14 residues long. V dropped 5 bases and J dropped 8; count of bases not matched to a gene: 4. Germline CDR1 and CDR2: SGHRS and YFSETQ. CDR3 sequence (DNA): TGCGCCAGCAGGTCCGGGACAGGGGATTCACCCCTCCACTTT. Protein product: CASRSGTGDSPLHF.

The chain has TRBV5-1 and TRBJ2-1; weak D call: TRBD2 (5 bases). V lost 5 bases, J lost 9 bases, and 18 bases lay in between. CDR1 SGHRS and CDR2 YFSETQ come from the germline V gene. This CDR3 is built from 14 residues. CDR3 DNA: TGCGCCAGCAGGGCGTCGGAGAAACGGGGTGAGCAGTTCTTC. Its translation is CASRASEKRGEQFF.

The V call is TRBV5-1, the J call TRBJ2-2; D ambiguous. Per germline, CDR1 SGHRS and CDR2 YFSETQ. The CDR3 has 9 residues. The CDR3 here is CTNMRELFF. The CDR3 DNA is TGCACCAATATGAGGGAGCTGTTTTTT.

The chain carries TRBV2 and TRBJ1-5, with unresolved D. Per germline, CDR1 SNHLY and CDR2 FYNNEI. V was cut by 2 bases and J by 3 bases, with 8 bases left in between. The CDR3 is 14 residues long. CDR3 in amino acids: CASSEPWTNQPQHF. The CDR3 bases are TGTGCCAGCAGTGAACCGTGGACCAATCAGCCCCAGCATTTT.

This clonotype turned up a few times. J is TRBJ2-5 and V is TRBV5-1, with a possible D match to TRBD2 (5 bases). V was trimmed by 4 bases and J by 8 bases, leaving 21 bases between them. The germline gives CDR1 SGHRS, CDR2 YFSETQ. The CDR3 has 15 amino acids. CDR3 sequence reads: CASSNRTGNLSTQYF. The CDR3 coding sequence is TGCGCCAGCAGCAACAGAACCGGGAACCTTAGCACCCAGTACTTC.

This clonotype was counted a single time. This chain links TRBV7-9 with TRBJ2-7; D is undetermined. CDR3 length equals 14 residues. The germline gives CDR1 SEHNR, CDR2 FQNEAQ (reference sequence). V lost 1 base, J lost 2 bases, and 9 bases lay in between. The CDR3 protein is CASSLDNGPYEQYF. The CDR3, as DNA: TGTGCCAGCAGCTTAGATAACGGTCCCTACGAGCAGTACTTC.

V is TRBV12-3 or TRBV12-4 and J is TRBJ1-6; D call uncertain. Deletions cut 1 base from V and 5 bases from J, with 12 bases between. CDR3 length: 16 amino acids. The CDR3 region is CASSLDQAAHNSPLHF. Written as DNA, the CDR3 is TGTGCCAGCAGTTTAGACCAAGCAGCCCATAATTCACCCCTCCACTTT.

The rearrangement joins TRBV6-2 or TRBV6-3 to TRBJ1-1, with D unclear. CDR3 length: 15 residues. Per germline, CDR1 MNHEY and CDR2 SVGEGT. Trimming took off 7 bases at V and 3 bases at J, with 18 bases between the two ends. CDR3 loop: CASIDQDPPDTEAFF. CDR3 sequence (DNA): TGTGCCAGCATTGACCAGGATCCCCCGGACACTGAAGCTTTCTTT.

In its sample, this clonotype was seen a few times. This chain uses TRBV7-9 with TRBJ2-7, with 10 nucleotides matching TRBD1. Germline loops: CDR1 SEHNR, CDR2 FQNEAQ (reference sequence). The CDR3 has 14 amino acids. The trim removed 7 bases at V and 5 bases at J, leaving 8 bases unmatched. The CDR3 bases are TGTGCCAGCACCCCGGGACAGGGGACTGACGAGCAGTACTTC. It codes for CASTPGQGTDEQYF.

This clonotype came up a few times. The rearrangement uses TRBV12-3 or TRBV12-4 and TRBJ1-1, with D maybe TRBD1 (6 bases). The CDR3 runs 17 residues. The V end was cut by 5 bases, the J end by 4 bases, with 23 bases between. CDR3 sequence: CASSGRALRGLGTEAFF. CDR3 DNA sequence: TGTGCCAGCAGTGGACGGGCCCTGCGGGGGCTGGGCACTGAAGCTTTCTTT.

J is TRBJ1-2 and V is TRBV5-1; TRBD1 might be the D (5 bases). The V gene lost 4 bases and the J gene lost 4 bases, with 14 bases spanning the gap. The CDR3 extends over 14 amino acids. Germline CDR1 and CDR2: SGHRS and YFSETQ. The CDR3, as DNA: TGCGCCAGCAGCGCATGGGACTCAGGCTATGGCTACACCTTC. The encoded protein is CASSAWDSGYGYTF.

This chain joins TRBV10-3 and TRBJ1-1, with D hard to call. CDR3 length: 13 residues. CDR1 ENHRY and CDR2 SYGVKD come from the germline V gene. Deletions cut 10 bases from V and 1 base from J, with 13 bases between. CDR3 in amino acids: CATKTEPNTEAFF. The CDR3 nucleotides read TGTGCCACAAAAACAGAACCGAACACTGAAGCTTTCTTT.

This clonotype has ten or more counts. This chain connects TRBV20-1 to TRBJ2-7, with D tentatively TRBD1 (6 bases). Germline V gene lookup returns CDR1 DFQATT and CDR2 SNEGSKA (reference sequence). This CDR3 contains 12 residues. The V and J ends lost 5 bases and 2 bases respectively, with 10 bases between them. The CDR3 sequence is CSALRQAYEQYF. The DNA for the CDR3 is TGCAGTGCTTTAAGACAGGCCTACGAGCAGTACTTC.

The V and J genes are TRBV11-2 and TRBJ1-2; D call uncertain. This CDR3 has 15 residues. Germline-derived CDR1 and CDR2 are SGHAT and FQNNGV. V lost 4 bases and J lost 4, with 16 bases in between. Written as DNA, the CDR3 is TGTGCCAGCAGCTCATCAGGTGGTGTAGGCTATGGCTACACCTTC. Its translation: CASSSSGGVGYGYTF.

The sample holds a few counts of this clonotype. The V call is TRBV20-1, the J call TRBJ2-5; a weak D match, TRBD1 (6 bases). The CDR3 extends over 13 amino acids. In germline, CDR1 is DFQATT, CDR2 SNEGSKA (reference sequence). Trimming pared 3 bases from V and 5 bases from J, leaving 13 bases between. The CDR3 sequence: CSARDTGMETQYF. The DNA of the CDR3 is TGCAGTGCTAGGGATACAGGGATGGAGACCCAGTACTTC.

V and J are TRBV12-3 or TRBV12-4 and TRBJ2-2; a possible D gene is TRBD1 (6 bases). The CDR3 runs 18 residues. Trimming left V 7 bases short and J 6 bases short, with 27 bases between. CDR3 residues: CASTSVAGAQGTPGELFF. CDR3 bases: TGTGCCAGCACCTCCGTCGCAGGAGCACAGGGAACCCCCGGGGAGCTGTTTTTT.

There are a few counts of this clonotype. The V and J genes are TRBV5-5 and TRBJ2-5, with D uncertain. Germline V CDR1 and CDR2: SGHKS, YYEKEE (reference sequence). V gave up 0 bases and J gave up 2 bases, with 14 bases separating them. This CDR3 is built from 16 residues. The CDR3, as DNA: TGTGCCAGCAGCTTGGACAGCTTCTATACACAAGAGACCCAGTACTTC. Its protein product is CASSLDSFYTQETQYF.

This clonotype has just a few counts. V usage is TRBV2 and J usage is TRBJ1-6; 8 bases line up with TRBD1. V shed 6 bases, J shed 9 bases, and the junction held 7 bases outside the gene matches. Germline values: CDR1 SNHLY, CDR2 FYNNEI. The CDR3 loop spans 14 amino acids. CDR3 coding DNA: TGTGCCAGCAGGCCTACAGGGGGAGCTTCACCCCTCCACTTT. It specifies CASRPTGGASPLHF. The full variable domain, with the rest looked up from reference TRBV2 and TRBJ1-6, is EPEVTQTPSHQVTQMGQEVILRCVPISNHLYFYWYRQILGQKVEFLVSFYNNEISEKSEIFDDQFSVERPDGSNFTLKIRSTKLEDSAMYFCASRPTGGASPLHFGNGTRLTVT.